This T cell receptor beta chain comes out of a study of T cells in Graves' hyperthyroidism and ophthalmopathy. On the study more broadly: Peripheral blood was secured at the point of initial diagnosis, before any treatment.

Diagnosing involved the use of clinical symptoms, serum thyroxine and TRAb, thyroid ultrasound and orbital computed tomography. It was 8 to 10 ml of fresh peripheral blood that supplied the PBMCs. This clonotype was observed many times. CDR3 size: 14 residues. V was trimmed by 3 bases and J by 0 bases, leaving 11 bases between them. CDR1 and CDR2 from the germline V gene are SQVTM and ANQGSEA. Amplification targeted TCR beta CDR3 regions from RNA transcripts. A set of HTBI primers served as the primers for a first-round RT-PCR of the TCR CDR3. One entry per CDR3 protein, called by TCRdb with MiXCR from the multiplex PCR reads. Among around 420,000 distinct CDR3 sequences listed, about 15% were seen once.

The specimen was blood. The rearrangement links TRBV29-1 to TRBJ1-1, with TRBD1 as a possible D gene (5 bases). The sequence derives from a woman under 30 with Graves' hyperthyroidism. For the CDR3, the DNA is TGCAGCGTTGAGAAGGGGTCCCTGAACACTGAAGCTTTCTTT. This encodes CSVEKGSLNTEAFF.